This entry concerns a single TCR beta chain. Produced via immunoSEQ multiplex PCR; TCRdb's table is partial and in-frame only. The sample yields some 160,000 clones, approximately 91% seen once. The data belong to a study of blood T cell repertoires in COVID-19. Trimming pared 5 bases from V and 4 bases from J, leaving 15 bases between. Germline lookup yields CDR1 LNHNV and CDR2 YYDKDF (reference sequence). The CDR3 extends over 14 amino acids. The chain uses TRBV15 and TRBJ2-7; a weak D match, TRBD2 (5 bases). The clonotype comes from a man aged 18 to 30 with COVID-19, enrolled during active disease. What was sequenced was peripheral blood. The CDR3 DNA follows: TGTGCCACCAGCTCCTCGACGGACTCATACGAGCAGTACTTC. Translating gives CATSSSTDSYEQYF.